This T cell receptor beta chain emerged from a study of T cell repertoires in cytomegalovirus infection. Study outcomes and limitations: Based on cumulative public TCR beta family frequency, carriers of CMV plus the relevant HLA were identified. HLA-C-restricted CMV-specific TCR beta clonotypes prevailed in the ex vivo response.

TCRdb fed the reads into MiXCR, producing one record per CDR3 protein. Among around 750,000 distinct CDR3 sequences listed, approximately 29% were seen once. CDR3 length: 19 residues. J lost 6 bases, V lost 6 bases, and 16 bases had no gene match. Germline loops: CDR1 MNHEY, CDR2 SMNVEV (reference sequence). The table lists this clonotype with a count of one. The antigen is not known. The TCR originated in a human donor in good health (CMV status not recorded). Some clones in this sample may be carry-over from other donors' samples. The chain links TRBV27 to TRBJ2-1; 14 positions match TRBD2. The source material was cultured CD8+ T cells from PBMCs, sampled from culture after CMV antigen stimulation. In nucleotides, the CDR3 is TGTGCCAGCAGCCCTCTGACTAGCGGGGGGGCAGGGGTCTCCAATGAGCAGTTCTTC. Translated: CASSPLTSGGAGVSNEQFF.